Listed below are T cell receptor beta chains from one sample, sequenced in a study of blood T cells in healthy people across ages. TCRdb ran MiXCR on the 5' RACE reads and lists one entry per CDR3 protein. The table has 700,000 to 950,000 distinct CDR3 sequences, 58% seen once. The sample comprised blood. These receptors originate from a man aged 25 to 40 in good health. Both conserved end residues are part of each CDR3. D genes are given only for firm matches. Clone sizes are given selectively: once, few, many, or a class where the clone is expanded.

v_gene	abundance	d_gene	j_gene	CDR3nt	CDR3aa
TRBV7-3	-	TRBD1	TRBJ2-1	TGTGCCAGCAGCTTAGCGGGGAAGGGGGACAGGAATGAGCAGTTCTTC	CASSLAGKGDRNEQFF
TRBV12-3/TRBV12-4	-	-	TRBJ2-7	TGTGCCAGCAGTGGGGTGGGGGTCTCCTACGAGCAGTACTTC	CASSGVGVSYEQYF
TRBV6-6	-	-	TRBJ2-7	TGTGCCAGCAGTTCATTTGGCTTGTTTGGCTCCTACGAGCAGTACTTC	CASSSFGLFGSYEQYF
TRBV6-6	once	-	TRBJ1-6	TGTGCCAGCAGCGGACTGGATTCACCCCTCGACTTT	CASSGLDSPLDF
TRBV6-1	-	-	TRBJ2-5	TGTGCCAGCAGTGAAAGGGTAGGCATAGAGACCCAGTACTTC	CASSERVGIETQYF
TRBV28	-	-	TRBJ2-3	TGTGCCAGCAGTTGGGGAGGGGGAACTAGCACAGATACGCAGTATTTT	CASSWGGGTSTDTQYF
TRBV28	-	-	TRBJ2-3	TGTGCCAGCAGTTATTTAGCTGCTAGCACAGATACGCAGTATTTT	CASSYLAASTDTQYF
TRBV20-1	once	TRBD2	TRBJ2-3	TGCAGTGCTAGCAGTGCTAGCGGGGATAAAACAGATACGCAGTATTTT	CSASSASGDKTDTQYF
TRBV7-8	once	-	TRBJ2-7	TGTGCCAGCAGCTCCACCATCTACGAGCAGTACTTC	CASSSTIYEQYF
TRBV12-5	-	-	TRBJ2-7	TGTGCTAGTGGTTCGGGACCAGGCGAGCAGTACTTC	CASGSGPGEQYF
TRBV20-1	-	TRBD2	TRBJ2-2	TGCAGTGCTAGAGAACTAGCGGGGGGTGGCGGGGAGCTGTTTTTT	CSARELAGGGGELFF
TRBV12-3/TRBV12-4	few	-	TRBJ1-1	TGTGCCAGCAGTTTTGGGACTGATAACACTGAAGCTTTCTTT	CASSFGTDNTEAFF
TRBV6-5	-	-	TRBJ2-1	TGTGCCAGCAGTTACACCCGGACTTACAATGAGCAGTTCTTC	CASSYTRTYNEQFF
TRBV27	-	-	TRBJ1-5	TGTGCCAGCAGCCAACAGGGTAGCAATCAGCCCCAGCATTTT	CASSQQGSNQPQHF
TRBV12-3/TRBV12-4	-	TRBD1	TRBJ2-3	TGTGCCAGCAGCCCCGGGACAGCCTCCGATACGCAGTATTTT	CASSPGTASDTQYF
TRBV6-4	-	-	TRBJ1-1	TGTGTCAGCAGTGACTCCGGCGGGGCACCAGCTTTCTTT	CVSSDSGGAPAFF
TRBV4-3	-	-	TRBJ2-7	TGCGCCAGCAGCCAAGTCAGAGGCCCCCACTACGAGCAGTACTTC	CASSQVRGPHYEQYF
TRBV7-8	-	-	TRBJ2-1	TGTGCCAGCAGCTTAGGGTTCAGCTCCTACAATGAGCAGTTCTTC	CASSLGFSSYNEQFF
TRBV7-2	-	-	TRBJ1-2	TGTGCCAGCAGCGCCGCCCCGAGCCCCTTTAAGCATGGCTACACCTTC	CASSAAPSPFKHGYTF
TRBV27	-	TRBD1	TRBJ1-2	TGTGCCAGCAGTCTGACAGGGGAGGGAGACTATGGCTACACCTTC	CASSLTGEGDYGYTF
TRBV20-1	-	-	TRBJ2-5	TGCAGTGGCGTCGGTCAAGAGACCCAGTACTTC	CSGVGQETQYF
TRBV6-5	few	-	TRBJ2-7	TGTGCCAGCAGTTTGTTTGGGACACCGACCTACGAGCAGTACTTC	CASSLFGTPTYEQYF
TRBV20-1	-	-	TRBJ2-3	TGCAGTGCGGCACCGCTCACAGATACGCAGTATTTT	CSAAPLTDTQYF
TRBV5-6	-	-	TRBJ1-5	TGTGCCAGCAGCTCTTTGACAGGTAATCAGCCCCAGCATTTT	CASSSLTGNQPQHF
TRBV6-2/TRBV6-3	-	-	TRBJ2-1	TGTGCCAGCAGTTACGGGGGAAGCTCCTACAATGAGCAGTTCTTC	CASSYGGSSYNEQFF
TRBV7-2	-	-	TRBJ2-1	TGTGCCAGCAGCGTACAGGGTCTCAATGAGCAGTTCTTC	CASSVQGLNEQFF
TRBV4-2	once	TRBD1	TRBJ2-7	TGTGCCAGCAGCCAAGAACAAGGGGGCGGTGTCTGGTACGAGCAGTACTTC	CASSQEQGGGVWYEQYF
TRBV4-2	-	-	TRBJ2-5	TGTGCCAGCAGCCAAGGGCGGCGGGATGGAGGAGAGACCCAGTACTTC	CASSQGRRDGGETQYF
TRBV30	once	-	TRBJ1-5	TGTGCCTGGAGTGCTTCTCGTCAGCCCCAGCATTTT	CAWSASRQPQHF
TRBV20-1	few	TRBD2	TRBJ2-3	TGCAGTGCGCGACCGGGACTAGCGGGAGTGGGAGCAGATACGCAGTATTTT	CSARPGLAGVGADTQYF
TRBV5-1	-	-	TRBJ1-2	TGCGCCAGCAGCCAGATGGAGGGGGGTAACTATGGCTACACCTTC	CASSQMEGGNYGYTF
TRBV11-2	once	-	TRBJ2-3	TGTGCCAGCAGCTTTGGCAGGTGGCGCACAGATACGCAGTATTTT	CASSFGRWRTDTQYF
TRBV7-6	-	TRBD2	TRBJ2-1	TGTGCCAGCAGCTTAGGGGGGACTATCCTCCGGGAGCAGTTCTTC	CASSLGGTILREQFF
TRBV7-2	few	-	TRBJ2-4	TGTGCCAGCAGCTTAGGACAGGCCCTAGCCAAAAACATTCAGTACTTC	CASSLGQALAKNIQYF
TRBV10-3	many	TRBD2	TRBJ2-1	TGTGCCATCAGGTCTAGCGGGAGGGCGGGAAATGAGCAGTTCTTC	CAIRSSGRAGNEQFF
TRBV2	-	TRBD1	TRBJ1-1	TGTGCTAGCAGAGGTACAGGGGGCAAAGGGTTGGGGGCTTTCTTT	CASRGTGGKGLGAFF
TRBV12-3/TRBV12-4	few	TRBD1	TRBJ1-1	TGTGCCAGCATCCCAGGGGGCGGGGGCCGGGGCACTGAAGCTTTCTTT	CASIPGGGGRGTEAFF
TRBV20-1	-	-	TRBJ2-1	TGCAGTGCTGGGAGTGGCTATGAGCAGTTCTTC	CSAGSGYEQFF
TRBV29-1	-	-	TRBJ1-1	TGCAGCGTTCGTCCCTTTTCAGACGCTGAAGCTTTCTTT	CSVRPFSDAEAFF
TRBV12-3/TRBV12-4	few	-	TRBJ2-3	TGTGCCAGCAGTCCCCTCCGATCGGATACGCAGTATTTT	CASSPLRSDTQYF